A selection of T cell receptor beta chains follows, all from one sample in a study of blood T cell repertoires in COVID-19. Clones were read by immunoSEQ multiplex PCR, and TCRdb kept only the in-frame ones, dropping some. The table has hundreds of thousands of clones, roughly 85% seen once. The specimen was peripheral blood. These receptors were obtained from a human donor in a cohort sampled during active COVID-19. CDR3s include the opening cysteine and the closing phenylalanine or tryptophan.

TRBJ2-3 14 TRBV7-9 CASSLRGGTDTQYF
TRBJ1-6 15 TRBV2 CASSEETAWNSPLHF
TRBJ2-5 15 TRBV7-3 CASSLVAGALGTQYF
TRBJ2-1 14 TRBV6-4 CASSRQGRYNEQFF
TRBJ1-5 17 TRBV10-3 CAISEYRAREGFQPQHF
TRBJ1-5 14 TRBV30 CAWSVGGRGQPQHF
TRBJ2-1 14 TRBV6-1 CASSESRALGEQFF
TRBJ1-2 15 TRBV27 CASNPGHTFVGGYTF
TRBJ1-1 13 TRBV13 CASSLKLGQVAFF
TRBJ1-6 15 TRBV6-5 CASSYDRLYNSPLHF